This TCR beta chain originates from a study of blood T cell repertoires in COVID-19. Looking at the study overall: Both acute and convalescent COVID-19 samples were obtained from the United States, Italy and Spain. In each case, the material was cDNA or gDNA derived from T cells, B-cell-depleted T cells, or PBMCs.

CDR1 and CDR2 (germline): LNHDA, SQIVND (reference sequence). Between the trimmed V and J ends, which lost 5 bases and 3 bases, there was a span of 17 bases. The CDR3 spans 16 residues. Per the original data handling: The authors estimated nucleated cell counts from reference gene primer amplification. Repertoires were generated with immunoSEQ multiplex PCR, while TCRdb's copy carries only in-frame clones and drops some. From that table come the V and J calls and clone size; the DNA was used to work out D and trimming. This table holds roughly 200,000 clones, 81% found once. The Seattle patients joined while their infection was active and were tracked longitudinally afterward.

The specimen sequenced was peripheral blood. This chain connects TRBV19 to TRBJ1-5, with D possibly TRBD1 on 6 matching bases. This TCR derives from a woman in her forties with COVID-19, enrolled during active disease. DNA of the CDR3: TGTGCCAGTAGTCATATTGGGACACAAGACAATCAGCCCCAGCATTTT. Its translation is CASSHIGTQDNQPQHF.